These 21 T cell receptor beta chains originate from one sample sequenced in a study of identical twins (dated by TCRdb to about 2016). Library generation was performed with 5' RACE. The sequencing machine was an Illumina HiSeq 2000. Through fastp at Q25 and MiXCR, TCRdb rebuilt clones from the public reads, retaining in-frame beta chains. Rows are combined by CDR3 protein, so each entry shows the most common genes and DNA. This sample holds fewer than 650,000 distinct CDR3 sequences; just over 7% were observed only once. 1.5% to 2% of the sample belongs to the ten largest clones. The sample was also reused in another study, on yellow fever vaccine responses in identical twins.

Sequenced input: PBMCs. Receptors originate from a woman aged 18-35 years in good health.

The table lists this clonotype with many counts. V usage is TRBV15 and J usage is TRBJ1-2; 9 bases line up with TRBD1. J was trimmed by 5 bases and V by 8 bases; bases with no gene match: 9. Germline V CDR1 and CDR2: LNHNV, YYDKDF (reference sequence). The CDR3 consists of 14 residues. CDR3 sequence reads: CATGDGQGYYGYTF. The CDR3 DNA is TGTGCCACCGGGGATGGACAGGGGTATTATGGCTACACCTTC.

This clonotype has only a few counts. The rearrangement joins TRBV7-2 to TRBJ2-2; D remains ambiguous. The CDR3 is made up of 13 amino acids. The germline CDR1 and CDR2 sequences are SGHTA and FQGNSA. V dropped 5 bases and J dropped 4 bases, with 8 bases sitting between them. In nucleotides, the CDR3 is TGTGCCAGCAGCCGAAAAGGCACCGGGGAGCTGTTTTTT. Its translation is CASSRKGTGELFF.

This clonotype turned up a few times. The chain is built from TRBV7-6 and TRBJ2-2; 13 bases match TRBD2. In germline, CDR1 is SGHVS, CDR2 FNYEAQ. With 0 bases clipped from V and 2 bases from J, the junction kept 6 bases outside the gene matches. This CDR3 spans 19 amino acids. Written as DNA, the CDR3 is TGTGCCAGCAGCTTAGCATCGACTAGCGGGGGGCTAAACACCGGGGAGCTGTTTTTT. The encoded protein is CASSLASTSGGLNTGELFF.

The chain couples TRBV12-3 or TRBV12-4 to TRBJ1-4, with TRBD1 as a possible D gene (5 bases). Between the trimmed V and J ends, which lost 8 bases and 7 bases, there was a span of 17 bases. The CDR3 has 14 residues. The CDR3 DNA sequence: TGTGCCAGCGTAGGGGATTCGTCCGGTGAAAAACTGTTTTTT. Amino acid sequence: CASVGDSSGEKLFF.

This clonotype was picked up many times. The J gene is TRBJ2-5, the V gene TRBV20-1; possibly TRBD2 for D (7 bases). The CDR3 is 15 residues long. Trimming cost V 1 base and J 1 base, with 13 bases left between them. Germline V gives CDR1 DFQATT, CDR2 SNEGSKA (reference sequence). The CDR3 reads CSARVGGAIQETQYF. CDR3 DNA: TGCAGTGCTAGAGTTGGGGGGGCCATCCAAGAGACCCAGTACTTC.

In its sample, this clonotype was seen a few times. The DNA is omitted, as the CDR3 cannot be located on it reliably, and the CDR3 follows TCRdb's listing. V and J are TRBV7-5 and TRBJ2-7; the table's D call, TRBD2, was not checked against the DNA. TRBV7-5 is a recognized pseudogene. The CDR3 is 21 residues long, ends included. The CDR3 reads CISVSEAYYLAGGWGYYEQYV.

This chain uses TRBV6-1 with TRBJ2-7; D tentatively reads TRBD1 or TRBD2 (5 bases each). Germline V gene lookup returns CDR1 MNHNS and CDR2 SASEGT. The CDR3 has 17 amino acids. The V end lost 4 bases, the J end lost 1 base, and 20 bases lay between the germline ends. The CDR3 sequence: CASSVPRRGTPSYEQYV. In nucleotides, the CDR3 is TGTGCCAGCAGTGTTCCGAGACGAGGGACCCCTTCCTACGAGCAGTACGTC.

V usage is TRBV2 and J usage is TRBJ2-3; maybe TRBD2 (6 bases). The ends were cut back, 6 bases at V and 2 bases at J, with 12 bases in the middle. The length of the CDR3 is 14 residues. Germline CDR1 SNHLY, CDR2 FYNNEI. The CDR3 DNA reads TGTGCCAGCAGATTTTCTAGCGACACAGATACGCAGTATTTT. It is translated as CASRFSSDTDTQYF.

The rearrangement joins TRBV20-1 to TRBJ1-3, with D hard to call. The germline V gene encodes CDR1 DFQATT and CDR2 SNEGSKA (reference sequence). The CDR3 contains 16 residues. The ends were cut back, 1 base at V and 1 base at J, with 14 bases in the middle. CDR3 region: CSARGGGFISGNTIYF. The CDR3 region has the DNA TGCAGTGCTAGAGGGGGAGGGTTCATTTCTGGAAACACCATATATTTT.

This clonotype has just a few counts. J is TRBJ1-1 and V is TRBV4-1; D is possibly TRBD1 (5 bases). Germline loops: CDR1 MGHRA, CDR2 YSYEKL. The CDR3 contains 15 residues. V lost 5 bases, J lost 5 bases, and 18 bases lay in between. The CDR3 here is CASSFVGDVRTEAFF. The CDR3 nucleotides read TGCGCCAGCAGCTTCGTAGGGGATGTGAGGACTGAAGCTTTCTTT.

The J gene is TRBJ2-5, the V gene TRBV6-5; D may be TRBD2 (5 bases). CDR3 size: 15 residues. Germline V gene lookup returns CDR1 MNHEY and CDR2 SVGAGI. V was cut by 5 bases and J by 1 base, with 14 bases left in between. CDR3 DNA: TGTGCCAGCAGTCACCCCGGGAACCCCCAAGAGACCCAGTACTTC. Translation: CASSHPGNPQETQYF.

The V and J genes are TRBV5-1 and TRBJ2-3, with D unresolved. Per germline, CDR1 SGHRS and CDR2 YFSETQ. The ends were cut back, 0 bases at V and 7 bases at J, with 18 bases in the middle. This CDR3 has 16 amino acids. Here the CDR3 DNA reads TGCGCCAGCAGCTTGGACCAACCAGCGATCCTGAATACGCAGTATTTT. Amino acids: CASSLDQPAILNTQYF.

This clonotype was found a few times. This chain connects TRBV7-8 to TRBJ2-3, with TRBD2 matching over 11 bases. CDR3 length equals 16 residues. CDR1 SGHVS and CDR2 FQNEAQ come from the germline V gene. J was trimmed by 6 bases and V by 1 base; bases with no gene match: 6. The chain's CDR3 is CASSLGRLAGWDTQYF. The CDR3 coding sequence is TGTGCCAGCAGCTTAGGGAGACTAGCGGGGTGGGATACGCAGTATTTT.

The chain uses TRBV10-1 and TRBJ2-7, with TRBD1 matching over 9 bases. CDR1 and CDR2 (germline): WNHNN, SYGVQD (reference sequence). The trim removed 4 bases at V and 3 bases at J, leaving 7 bases unmatched. The CDR3 contains 15 residues. DNA of the CDR3: TGCGCCAGCAGTGGGACCGGGACAGGGAACTACGAGCAGTACTTC. It codes for CASSGTGTGNYEQYF.

This clonotype was detected a few times. This chain uses TRBV2 with TRBJ2-1; no reliable D call. The germline gives CDR1 SNHLY, CDR2 FYNNEI. The CDR3 sequence is 17 residues long. V lost 6 bases to trimming and J lost 0 bases, with 18 bases between them. Written as DNA, the CDR3 is TGTGCCAGCAGGGCAGCCAGCCAACTGAGCTCCTACAATGAGCAGTTCTTC. Amino acids: CASRAASQLSSYNEQFF.

Turning to this clonotype: At one end, the junction sequence differs from germline, possibly due to a read error. The rearrangement uses TRBV12-3 or TRBV12-4 and TRBJ2-3, with TRBD2 matching over 8 bases. The CDR3 loop spans 18 amino acids. CDR3 DNA: TGTGCCTGCAGTTTAGCGCGAAGGGGACTAGGTTATTCAGATACGCAGTATTTT. It codes for CACSLARRGLGYSDTQYF.

This chain links TRBV20-1 with TRBJ2-2; D is possibly TRBD1 (7 bases). The CDR3 is made up of 13 amino acids. CDR1 DFQATT and CDR2 SNEGSKA come from the germline V gene (reference sequence). CDR3 region: CTVQGEEAGELFF. In DNA, the CDR3 is TGCACAGTCCAGGGGGAGGAGGCCGGGGAGCTGTTTTTT.

This clonotype was seen at least ten times. This rearrangement joins TRBV5-1 to TRBJ2-3; D is uncertain. V dropped 0 bases and J dropped 0 bases, with 17 bases sitting between them. The CDR3 extends over 18 amino acids. In germline, CDR1 is SGHRS, CDR2 YFSETQ. CDR3 region: CASSLDFFYSSSTDTQYF. In DNA form, the CDR3 reads TGCGCCAGCAGCTTGGATTTTTTTTACAGCTCTAGCACAGATACGCAGTATTTT.

V gene TRBV27 combines with J gene TRBJ1-1; maybe TRBD1 (6 bases). Trimming pared 5 bases from V and 4 bases from J, leaving 14 bases between. The germline CDR1 and CDR2 sequences are MNHEY and SMNVEV (reference sequence). CDR3 length: 14 amino acids. The CDR3 DNA reads TGTGCCAGCAGTCCGCGGACAGTAGGCACTGAAGCTTTCTTT. Protein sequence: CASSPRTVGTEAFF.

This clonotype was observed many times. The genes are TRBV15 and TRBJ2-7; unclear D gene. Trimming took off 5 bases at V and 3 bases at J, with 11 bases between the two ends. The CDR3 runs to 13 residues. CDR1 LNHNV and CDR2 YYDKDF come from the germline V gene (reference sequence). This CDR3 reads CATSLGRNYEQYV. The CDR3 region has the DNA TGTGCCACCAGCCTAGGACGGAACTACGAGCAGTACGTC.

This clonotype appeared a few times. The chain combines TRBV20-1 with TRBJ1-2; TRBD1 matches 7 bases. Germline assignment: CDR1 DFQATT and CDR2 SNEGSKA (reference sequence). The trim removed 3 bases at V and 4 bases at J, leaving 8 bases unmatched. The CDR3 extends over 14 amino acids. For the CDR3, the DNA is TGCAGTGCTAGCCCCGGACAGGACGTCTATGGCTACACCTTC. This gives the protein CSASPGQDVYGYTF.